The 20 T cell receptor beta chains below were found in one sample sequenced in a study of T cells after yellow fever vaccination. TCRdb fed the 5' RACE reads into MiXCR, producing one record per CDR3 protein. The sample shows some 340,000 distinct CDR3 sequences, around a tenth of them seen only once. This specimen was CD4+ T cells sorted from PBMCs, taken 45 days after the yellow fever booster vaccination. These receptors came from a man between 18 and 29 years old who received the YFV17D yellow fever vaccine.

In this sample, this clonotype turned up a few times. The chain joins TRBV6-2 or TRBV6-3 to TRBJ2-7; the D is unclear. V lost 6 bases to trimming and J lost 3 bases, with 6 bases between them. The CDR3 is 11 residues long. Germline lookup yields CDR1 MNHEY and CDR2 SVGEGT. The CDR3 DNA follows: TGTGCCAGCAGCAACTACTACGAGCAGTACGTC. It codes for CASSNYYEQYV.

CDR3 nucleotide sequence: TGTGCCACCAGTGATCCCGGACAGGGGGCTGAGACCCAGTACTTC. As protein: CATSDPGQGAETQYF. The chain recombines TRBV24-1 with TRBJ2-5; 11 bases map to TRBD1. Germline V CDR1 and CDR2: KGHDR, SFDVKD. CDR3 size: 15 residues. The trim removed 3 bases at V and 5 bases at J, leaving 4 bases unmatched.

The chain carries TRBV27 and TRBJ2-7; maybe TRBD1 (5 bases). Looked up from germline, CDR1 is MNHEY and CDR2 is SMNVEV (reference sequence). V gave up 4 bases and J gave up 2 bases, with 12 bases separating them. CDR3 length: 14 residues. For the CDR3, the DNA is TGTGCCAGCAGTTCCGGCAGGGATGCCTACGAGCAGTACTTC. It translates to CASSSGRDAYEQYF.

The rearrangement uses TRBV18 and TRBJ2-5; perhaps TRBD2 as D (6 bases). This CDR3 contains 16 residues. The V end was cut by 6 bases, the J end by 2 bases, with 19 bases between. The germline V gene has CDR1 KGHSH and CDR2 LQKENI. The CDR3 sequence is CASSPGRLATQETQYF. The CDR3 nucleotides read TGTGCCAGCTCCCCAGGGCGCCTAGCGACGCAAGAGACCCAGTACTTC.

This clonotype came up many times. V gene TRBV7-2 combines with J gene TRBJ2-7, with D possibly called TRBD1 or TRBD2 (5 bases each). The ends were cut back, 4 bases at V and 4 bases at J, with 11 bases in the middle. Germline lookup yields CDR1 SGHTA and CDR2 FQGNSA. The CDR3 consists of 13 residues. CDR3 nucleotide sequence: TGTGCCAGCAGCTGGGACGAGCAATACGAGCAGTACTTC. It specifies CASSWDEQYEQYF.

This clonotype has just a few counts. The chain employs TRBV7-2 and TRBJ2-6, with D uncertain. Trimming cost V 2 bases and J 8 bases, with 7 bases left between them. The germline V gene encodes CDR1 SGHTA and CDR2 FQGNSA. The CDR3 sequence is 13 residues long. CDR3 loop: CASSLKGSNVLTF. The DNA of the CDR3 is TGTGCCAGCAGCTTAAAAGGTTCCAACGTCCTGACTTTC.

The chain uses TRBV29-1 and TRBJ2-4; D call uncertain. The germline V and J ends were trimmed by 1 base and 6 bases, with 7 bases remaining between them. The length of the CDR3 is 12 residues. Germline V gene sequence: CDR1 SQVTM, CDR2 ANQGSEA. The CDR3 spells CSVEGVGNIQYF. CDR3 nucleotides: TGCAGCGTTGAAGGGGTGGGAAACATTCAGTACTTC.

DNA of the CDR3: TGCAGCGTTGCGGTCGGGGAGCTGTTTTTT. Its protein is CSVAVGELFF. The gene calls are TRBV29-1 and TRBJ2-2; D not resolved. The V end lost 4 bases, the J end lost 7 bases, and 4 bases lay between the germline ends. The CDR3 is made up of 10 amino acids. Germline CDR1 is SQVTM and CDR2 is ANQGSEA.

The genes are TRBV12-3 or TRBV12-4 and TRBJ2-2; 12 nucleotides match TRBD2. Trimming removed 8 bases from V and 6 bases from J; junction bases left unmatched: 4. This CDR3 is built from 14 residues. CDR3 amino acids: CASLAGGLAGELFF. In nucleotides, the CDR3 is TGTGCCAGCCTAGCGGGGGGGTTGGCCGGGGAGCTGTTTTTT.

This clonotype has only a few counts. The chain carries TRBV5-4 and TRBJ2-4; the D gene is possibly TRBD2 (6 bases). Trimming shortened V by 2 bases and J by 6 bases, and 9 bases separated the two germline ends. CDR3 length: 13 residues. The V gene's germline CDR1 is SGHNT and CDR2 YYREEE (reference sequence). CDR3 in DNA: TGTGCCAGCAGCTTTGGCGGGGCAAACATTCAGTACTTC. Protein sequence: CASSFGGANIQYF.

The chain joins TRBV28 to TRBJ2-7; weak D call: TRBD1 (5 bases). The CDR3 extends over 12 amino acids. Trimming pared 8 bases from V and 6 bases from J, leaving 14 bases between. The germline CDR1 and CDR2 sequences are MDHEN and SYDVKM. In nucleotides, the CDR3 is TGTGCCAGCGATCCCCAGGGTCGCGAGCAGTACGTC. This gives the protein CASDPQGREQYV.

In its sample, this clonotype was seen a few times. The chain is built from TRBV5-1 and TRBJ2-5, with 7 bases matching TRBD1. The CDR3 runs to 13 residues. Germline V gene lookup returns CDR1 SGHRS and CDR2 YFSETQ. V was pared by 6 bases and J by 5 bases, with 7 bases of the junction left unmatched. This CDR3 reads CASTSTGSETQYF. The CDR3 nucleotides read TGCGCCAGCACCTCGACAGGGAGCGAGACCCAGTACTTC.

This clonotype was detected ten times or more. This chain joins TRBV9 and TRBJ1-6; D ambiguous. Germline CDR1 is SGDLS and CDR2 is YYNGEE. Trimming cost V 4 bases and J 10 bases, with 12 bases left between them. This CDR3 region has 13 residues. CDR3 in DNA: TGTGCCAGCAGCTACGGTATCAGGTCACCCCTCCACTTT. This encodes CASSYGIRSPLHF. Full variable domain (outside the CDR3, taken from reference TRBV9 and TRBJ1-6): DSGVTQTPKHLITATGQRVTLRCSPRSGDLSVYWYQQSLDQGLQFLIQYYNGEERAKGNILERFSAQQFPDLHSELNLSSLELGDSALYFCASSYGIRSPLHFGNGTRLTVT.

This clonotype was recorded a few times. This chain joins TRBV7-8 and TRBJ2-6; D remains unclear. This CDR3 has 12 residues. Between the trimmed V and J ends, which lost 5 bases and 10 bases, there was a span of 9 bases. Germline V gives CDR1 SGHVS, CDR2 FQNEAQ. The CDR3 DNA reads TGTGCCAGCAGCCCCCGGGTTAACGTCCTGACTTTC. Translation: CASSPRVNVLTF.

The chain has TRBV27 and TRBJ1-6; D ambiguous. V lost 10 bases and J lost 7, with 17 bases in between. Germline lookup yields CDR1 MNHEY and CDR2 SMNVEV (reference sequence). The CDR3 spans 14 residues. The CDR3 here is CATRAGDMNSPLHF. DNA of the CDR3: TGTGCCACACGGGCCGGGGATATGAATTCACCCCTCCACTTT.

This clonotype was detected ten times or more. The V call is TRBV5-1, the J call TRBJ2-7; the D gene is possibly TRBD1 (5 bases). Trimming shortened V by 0 bases and J by 6 bases, and 10 bases separated the two germline ends. Germline V lookup: CDR1 SGHRS, CDR2 YFSETQ. The CDR3 runs to 13 residues. The CDR3 bases are TGCGCCAGCAGCTTGGGAGGCAGGGCCGAGCAGTACTTC. Translation: CASSLGGRAEQYF.

V is TRBV9 and J is TRBJ1-1; TRBD1 is a possible D gene (5 bases). Germline-derived CDR1 and CDR2 are SGDLS and YYNGEE. V was clipped by 3 bases and J by 0 bases, with 9 bases between them. The CDR3 has 14 amino acids. For the CDR3, the DNA is TGTGCCAGCAGCGCACAGGTCATGAACACTGAAGCTTTCTTT. It specifies CASSAQVMNTEAFF.

This clonotype has just a few counts. This chain connects TRBV20-1 to TRBJ2-5; possibly TRBD1 or TRBD2 for D (6 bases each). Between the trimmed V and J ends, which lost 2 bases and 2 bases, there was a span of 12 bases. This CDR3 has 14 amino acids. Germline CDR1 and CDR2: DFQATT and SNEGSKA (reference sequence). DNA for the CDR3: TGCAGTGCTAGACAAAGGGGGGCACAAGAGACCCAGTACTTC. Translating it yields CSARQRGAQETQYF.

This clonotype was seen only a few times. CDR3 DNA sequence: TGTGCCCAGACCGAGACCTTCACCGGGGAGCTGTTTTTT. Residues: CAQTETFTGELFF. J is TRBJ2-2 and V is TRBV7-9; D call uncertain. CDR1 SEHNR and CDR2 FQNEAQ come from the germline V gene (reference sequence). The CDR3 covers 13 residues. V was pared by 11 bases and J by 4 bases, with 14 bases between.

This clonotype was counted only a few times. The rearrangement links TRBV6-1 to TRBJ1-1, with TRBD1 as a possible D gene (6 bases). There are 14 residues in the CDR3. Between the trimmed V and J ends, which lost 4 bases and 3 bases, there was a span of 12 bases. Germline CDR1 MNHNS, CDR2 SASEGT. The CDR3 sequence: CASSARQADTEAFF. The CDR3 bases are TGTGCCAGCAGTGCGAGACAGGCCGACACTGAAGCTTTCTTT.